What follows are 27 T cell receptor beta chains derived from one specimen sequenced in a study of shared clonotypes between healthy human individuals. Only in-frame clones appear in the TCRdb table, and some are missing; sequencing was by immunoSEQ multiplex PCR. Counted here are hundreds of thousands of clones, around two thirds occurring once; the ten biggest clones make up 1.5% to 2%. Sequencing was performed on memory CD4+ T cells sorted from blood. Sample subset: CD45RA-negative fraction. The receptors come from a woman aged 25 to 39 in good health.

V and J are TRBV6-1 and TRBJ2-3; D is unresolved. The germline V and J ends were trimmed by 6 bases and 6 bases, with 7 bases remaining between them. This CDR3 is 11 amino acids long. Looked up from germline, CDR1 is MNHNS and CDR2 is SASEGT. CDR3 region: CASSRADTQYF. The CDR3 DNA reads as TGTGCCAGCAGCAGAGCGGATACGCAGTATTTT.

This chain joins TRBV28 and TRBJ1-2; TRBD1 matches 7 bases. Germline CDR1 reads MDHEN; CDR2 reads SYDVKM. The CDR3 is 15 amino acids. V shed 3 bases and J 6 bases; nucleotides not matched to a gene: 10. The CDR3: CASSFSQGVIHGYTF. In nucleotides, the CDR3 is TGTGCCAGCAGTTTTTCCCAGGGGGTTATTCATGGCTACACCTTC.

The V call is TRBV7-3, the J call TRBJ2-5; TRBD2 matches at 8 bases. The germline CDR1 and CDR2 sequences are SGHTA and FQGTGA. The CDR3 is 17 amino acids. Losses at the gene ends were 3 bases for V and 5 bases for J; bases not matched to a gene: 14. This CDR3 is CASSLGEAAGDVETQYF. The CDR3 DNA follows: TGTGCCAGCAGCTTGGGGGAGGCAGCGGGAGATGTGGAGACCCAGTACTTC.

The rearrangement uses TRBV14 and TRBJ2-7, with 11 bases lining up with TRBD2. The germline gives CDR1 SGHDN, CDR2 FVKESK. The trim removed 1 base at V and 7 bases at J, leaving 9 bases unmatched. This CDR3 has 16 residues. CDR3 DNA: TGTGCCAGCAGCCAAGCAAGTCTAGCGGGGGGAATAGAGCAGTACTTC. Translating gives CASSQASLAGGIEQYF.

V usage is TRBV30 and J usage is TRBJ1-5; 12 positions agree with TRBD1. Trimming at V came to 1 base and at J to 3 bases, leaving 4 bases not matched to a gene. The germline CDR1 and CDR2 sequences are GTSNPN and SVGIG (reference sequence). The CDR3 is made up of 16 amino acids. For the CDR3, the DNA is TGTGCCTGGAGTGCCGGGACAGGGGGCTTCAATCAGCCCCAGCATTTT. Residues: CAWSAGTGGFNQPQHF.

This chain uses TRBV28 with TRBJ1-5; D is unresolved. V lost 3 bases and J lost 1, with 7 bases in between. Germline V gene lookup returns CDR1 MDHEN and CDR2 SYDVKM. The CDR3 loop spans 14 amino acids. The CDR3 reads CASSLVVSNQPQHF. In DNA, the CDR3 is TGTGCCAGCAGTTTGGTGGTAAGCAATCAGCCCCAGCATTTT.

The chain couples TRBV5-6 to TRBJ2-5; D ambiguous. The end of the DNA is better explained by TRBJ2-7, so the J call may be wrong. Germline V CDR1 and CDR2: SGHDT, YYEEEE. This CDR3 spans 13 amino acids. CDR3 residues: CASSPRTNYEQYF. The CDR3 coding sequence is TGTGCCAGCAGCCCAAGGACGAACTACGAGCAGTACTTC.

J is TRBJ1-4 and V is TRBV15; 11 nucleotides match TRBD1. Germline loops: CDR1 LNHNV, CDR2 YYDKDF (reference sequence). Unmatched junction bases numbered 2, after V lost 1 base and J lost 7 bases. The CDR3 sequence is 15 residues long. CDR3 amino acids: CATSRVDRGPEKLFF. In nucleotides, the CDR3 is TGTGCCACCAGCAGAGTGGACAGGGGGCCTGAAAAACTGTTTTTT.

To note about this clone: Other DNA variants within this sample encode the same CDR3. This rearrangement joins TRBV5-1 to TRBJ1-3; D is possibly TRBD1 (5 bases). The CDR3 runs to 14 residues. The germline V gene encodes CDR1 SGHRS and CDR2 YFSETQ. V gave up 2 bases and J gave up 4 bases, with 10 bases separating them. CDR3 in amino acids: CASSFGTGGNTIYF. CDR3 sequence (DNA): TGCGCCAGCAGCTTTGGGACCGGAGGAAACACCATATATTTT.

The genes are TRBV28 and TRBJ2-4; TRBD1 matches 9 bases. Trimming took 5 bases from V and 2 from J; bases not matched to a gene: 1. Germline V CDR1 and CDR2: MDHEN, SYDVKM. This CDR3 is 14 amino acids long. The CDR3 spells CASSGTGSKNIQYF. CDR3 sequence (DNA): TGTGCCAGCAGTGGGACAGGGTCCAAAAACATTCAGTACTTC.

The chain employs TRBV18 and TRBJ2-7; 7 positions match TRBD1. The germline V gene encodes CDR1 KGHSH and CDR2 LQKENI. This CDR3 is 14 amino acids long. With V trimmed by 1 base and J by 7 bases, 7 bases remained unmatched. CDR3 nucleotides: TGTGCCAGCTCACCACTGGGGACAGCGGAGGAGCAGTACTTC. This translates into CASSPLGTAEEQYF.

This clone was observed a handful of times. This CDR3 is CASSERTNYGYTF. CDR3 coding DNA: TGTGCCAGCAGTGAAAGGACTAACTATGGCTACACCTTC. This chain joins TRBV6-1 and TRBJ1-2, with D uncertain. V lost 2 bases, J lost 0 bases, and 4 bases lay in between. Germline V CDR1 and CDR2: MNHNS, SASEGT. This CDR3 is built from 13 residues.

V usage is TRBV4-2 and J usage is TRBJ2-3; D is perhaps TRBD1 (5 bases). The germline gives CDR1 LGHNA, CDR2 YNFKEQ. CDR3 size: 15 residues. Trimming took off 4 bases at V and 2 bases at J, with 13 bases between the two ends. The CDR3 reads CASSRQKVFTDTQYF. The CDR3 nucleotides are TGTGCCAGCAGCCGACAGAAAGTTTTCACAGATACGCAGTATTTT.

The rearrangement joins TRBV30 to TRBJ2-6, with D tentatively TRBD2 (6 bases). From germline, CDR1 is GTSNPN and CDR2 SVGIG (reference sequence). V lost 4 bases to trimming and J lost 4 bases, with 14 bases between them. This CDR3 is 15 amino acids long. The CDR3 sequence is CAWTVGGSGANVLTF. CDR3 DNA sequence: TGTGCCTGGACCGTTGGAGGGTCCGGGGCCAACGTCCTGACTTTC.

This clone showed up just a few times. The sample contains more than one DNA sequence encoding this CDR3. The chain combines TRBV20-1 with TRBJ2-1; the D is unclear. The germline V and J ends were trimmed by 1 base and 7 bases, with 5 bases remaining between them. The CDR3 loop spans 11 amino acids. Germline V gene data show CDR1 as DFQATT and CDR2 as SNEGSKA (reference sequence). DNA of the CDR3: TGCAGTGCTAGAGGCGTTAATGAGCAGTTCTTC. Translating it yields CSARGVNEQFF.

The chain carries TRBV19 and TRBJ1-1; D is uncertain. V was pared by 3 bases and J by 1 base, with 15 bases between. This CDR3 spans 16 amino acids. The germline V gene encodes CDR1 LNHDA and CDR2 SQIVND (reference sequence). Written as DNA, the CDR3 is TGTGCCAGTAGTATGCGCGGTTGGAATGGGAACACTGAAGCTTTCTTT. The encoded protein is CASSMRGWNGNTEAFF.

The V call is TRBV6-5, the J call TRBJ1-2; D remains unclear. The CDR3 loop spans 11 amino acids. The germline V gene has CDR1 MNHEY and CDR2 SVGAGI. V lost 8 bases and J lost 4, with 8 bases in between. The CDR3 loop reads CASGRIYGYTF. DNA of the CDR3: TGTGCCAGCGGACGGATCTATGGCTACACCTTC.

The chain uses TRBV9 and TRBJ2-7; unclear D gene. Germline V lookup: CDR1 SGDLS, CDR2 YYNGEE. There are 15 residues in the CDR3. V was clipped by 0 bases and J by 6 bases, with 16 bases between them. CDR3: CASSVAPVTHLEQYF. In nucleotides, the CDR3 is TGTGCCAGCAGCGTAGCACCAGTTACTCACCTCGAGCAGTACTTC.

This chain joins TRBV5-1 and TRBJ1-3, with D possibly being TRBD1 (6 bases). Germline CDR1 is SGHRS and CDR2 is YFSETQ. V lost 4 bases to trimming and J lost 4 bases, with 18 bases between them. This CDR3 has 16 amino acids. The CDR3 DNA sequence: TGCGCCAGCAGCGGGGGCCACGAGGGATCGGGAAACACCATATATTTT. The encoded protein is CASSGGHEGSGNTIYF.

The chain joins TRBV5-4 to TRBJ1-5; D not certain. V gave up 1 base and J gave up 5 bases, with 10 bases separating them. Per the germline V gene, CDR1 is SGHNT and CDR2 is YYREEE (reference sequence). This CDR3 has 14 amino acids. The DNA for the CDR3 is TGTGCCAGCAGCTTGTACGGGGTTGATCAGCCCCAGCATTTT. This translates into CASSLYGVDQPQHF.

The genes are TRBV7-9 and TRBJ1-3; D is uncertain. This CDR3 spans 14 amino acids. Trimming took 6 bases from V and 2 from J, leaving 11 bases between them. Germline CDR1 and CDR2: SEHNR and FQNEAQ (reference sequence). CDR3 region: CASSSDSPGNTIYF. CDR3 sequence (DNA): TGTGCCAGCAGTTCCGACTCACCTGGAAACACCATATATTTT.

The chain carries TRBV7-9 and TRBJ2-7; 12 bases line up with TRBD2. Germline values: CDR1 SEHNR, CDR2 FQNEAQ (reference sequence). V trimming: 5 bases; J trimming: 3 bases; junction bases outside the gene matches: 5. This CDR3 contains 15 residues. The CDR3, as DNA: TGTGCCAGCAGCCCGAGACTAGCGGGAGACTACGAGCAGTACTTC. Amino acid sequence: CASSPRLAGDYEQYF.

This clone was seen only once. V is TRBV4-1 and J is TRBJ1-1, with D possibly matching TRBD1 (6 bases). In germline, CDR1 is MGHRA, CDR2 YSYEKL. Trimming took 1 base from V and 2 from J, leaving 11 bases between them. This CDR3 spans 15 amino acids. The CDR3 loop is CASSQAAGANTEAFF. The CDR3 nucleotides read TGCGCCAGCAGCCAAGCGGCGGGGGCAAACACTGAAGCTTTCTTT.

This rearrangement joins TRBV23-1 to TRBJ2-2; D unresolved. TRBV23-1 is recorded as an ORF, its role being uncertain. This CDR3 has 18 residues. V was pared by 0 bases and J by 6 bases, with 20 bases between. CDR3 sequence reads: CASSQSSSPMGSPGELFF. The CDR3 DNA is TGCGCCAGCAGTCAATCGTCGAGCCCTATGGGGTCCCCCGGGGAGCTGTTTTTT.

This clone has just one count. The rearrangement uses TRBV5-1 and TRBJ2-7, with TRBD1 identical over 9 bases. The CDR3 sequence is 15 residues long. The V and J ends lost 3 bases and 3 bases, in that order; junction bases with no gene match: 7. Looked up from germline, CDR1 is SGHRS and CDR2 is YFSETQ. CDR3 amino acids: CASSSHGQGSYEQYF. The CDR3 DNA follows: TGCGCCAGCAGCTCCCACGGACAGGGGAGCTACGAGCAGTACTTC.

DNA for the CDR3: TGTGCCAGCATTCAGAGCGGGGGCTCCTACAATGAGCAGTTCTTC. This gives the protein CASIQSGGSYNEQFF. This chain connects TRBV6-6 to TRBJ2-1, with TRBD2 matching 8 bases. Trimming at V came to 7 bases and at J to 0 bases, leaving 5 bases not matched to a gene. The CDR3 spans 15 residues. Per germline, CDR1 MNHNY and CDR2 SVGAGI (reference sequence).

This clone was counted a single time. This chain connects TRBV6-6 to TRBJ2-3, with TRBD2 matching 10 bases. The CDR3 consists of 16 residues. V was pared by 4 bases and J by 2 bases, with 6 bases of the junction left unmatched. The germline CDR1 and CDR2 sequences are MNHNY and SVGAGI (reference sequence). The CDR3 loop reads CASSSSLAGDTDTQYF. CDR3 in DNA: TGTGCCAGCAGTTCCTCTCTAGCGGGAGACACAGATACGCAGTATTTT.